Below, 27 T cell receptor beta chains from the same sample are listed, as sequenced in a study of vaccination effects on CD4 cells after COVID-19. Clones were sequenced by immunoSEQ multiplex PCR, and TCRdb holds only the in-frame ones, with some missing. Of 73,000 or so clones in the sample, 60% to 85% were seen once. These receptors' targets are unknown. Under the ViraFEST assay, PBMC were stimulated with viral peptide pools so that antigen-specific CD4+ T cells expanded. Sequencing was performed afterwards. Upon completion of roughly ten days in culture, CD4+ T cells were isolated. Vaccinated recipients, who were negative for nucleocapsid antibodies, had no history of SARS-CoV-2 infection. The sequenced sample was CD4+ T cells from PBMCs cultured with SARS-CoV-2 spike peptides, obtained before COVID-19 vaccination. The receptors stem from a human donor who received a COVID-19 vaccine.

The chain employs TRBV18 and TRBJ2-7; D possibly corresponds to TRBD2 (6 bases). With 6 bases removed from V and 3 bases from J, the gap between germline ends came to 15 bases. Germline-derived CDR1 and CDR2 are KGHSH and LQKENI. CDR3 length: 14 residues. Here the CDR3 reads CASSSSGGNYEQYV. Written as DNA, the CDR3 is TGTGCCAGCTCCTCTAGTGGCGGGAACTACGAGCAGTACGTC.

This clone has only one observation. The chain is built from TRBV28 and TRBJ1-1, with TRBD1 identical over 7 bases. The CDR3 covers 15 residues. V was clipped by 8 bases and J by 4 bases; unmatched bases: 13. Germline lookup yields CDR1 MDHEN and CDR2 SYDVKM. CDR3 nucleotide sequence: TGTGCCAGCTCCTCGAACAGGGGAGGGAGCACTGAAGCTTTCTTT. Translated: CASSSNRGGSTEAFF.

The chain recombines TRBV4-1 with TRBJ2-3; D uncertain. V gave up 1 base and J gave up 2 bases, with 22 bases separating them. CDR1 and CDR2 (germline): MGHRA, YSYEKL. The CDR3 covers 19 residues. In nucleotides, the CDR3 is TGCGCCAGCAGCCAAGTTCCCCTTGGGCTTCAAAAGACCACAGATACGCAGTATTTT. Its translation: CASSQVPLGLQKTTDTQYF.

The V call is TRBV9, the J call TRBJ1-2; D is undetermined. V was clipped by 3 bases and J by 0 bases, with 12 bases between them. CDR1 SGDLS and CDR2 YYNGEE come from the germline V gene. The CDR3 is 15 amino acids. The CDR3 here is CASSADGPANYGYTF. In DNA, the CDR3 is TGTGCCAGCAGCGCCGACGGGCCCGCTAACTATGGCTACACCTTC. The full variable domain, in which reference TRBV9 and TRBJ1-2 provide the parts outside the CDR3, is DSGVTQTPKHLITATGQRVTLRCSPRSGDLSVYWYQQSLDQGLQFLIQYYNGEERAKGNILERFSAQQFPDLHSELNLSSLELGDSALYFCASSADGPANYGYTFGSGTRLTVV.

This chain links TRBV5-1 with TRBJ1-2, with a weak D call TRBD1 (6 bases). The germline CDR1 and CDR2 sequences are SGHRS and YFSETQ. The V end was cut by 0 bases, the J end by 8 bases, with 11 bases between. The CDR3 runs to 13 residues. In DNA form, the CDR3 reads TGCGCCAGCAGCTTGGAACAGGGTAGGGGCTACACCTTC. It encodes CASSLEQGRGYTF.

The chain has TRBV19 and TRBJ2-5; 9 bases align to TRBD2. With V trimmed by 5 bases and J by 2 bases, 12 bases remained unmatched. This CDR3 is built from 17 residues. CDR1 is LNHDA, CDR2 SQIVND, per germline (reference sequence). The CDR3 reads CASSPGLAWSQQETQYF. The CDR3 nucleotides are TGTGCCAGTAGTCCAGGACTAGCGTGGTCCCAACAAGAGACCCAGTACTTC.

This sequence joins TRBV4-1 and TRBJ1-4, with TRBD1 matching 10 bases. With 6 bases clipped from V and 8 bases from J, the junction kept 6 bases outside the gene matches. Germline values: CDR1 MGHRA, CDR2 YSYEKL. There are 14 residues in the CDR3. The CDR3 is CASRPGTGEEKLFF. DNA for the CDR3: TGCGCCAGCAGGCCCGGGACAGGGGAGGAAAAACTGTTTTTT.

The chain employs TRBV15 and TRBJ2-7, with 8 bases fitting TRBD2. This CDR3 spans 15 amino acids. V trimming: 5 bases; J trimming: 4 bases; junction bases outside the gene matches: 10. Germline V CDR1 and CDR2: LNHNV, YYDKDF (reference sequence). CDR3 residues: CATSPLGGGVYEQYV. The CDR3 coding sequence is TGTGCCACCAGCCCCCTCGGGGGGGGAGTTTACGAGCAGTACGTC.

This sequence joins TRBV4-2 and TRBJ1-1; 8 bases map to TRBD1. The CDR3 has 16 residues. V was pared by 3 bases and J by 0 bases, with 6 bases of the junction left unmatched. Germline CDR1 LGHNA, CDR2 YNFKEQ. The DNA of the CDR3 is TGTGCCAGCAGCCAGCAACAGGGGGAGTTGAACACTGAAGCTTTCTTT. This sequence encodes CASSQQQGELNTEAFF.

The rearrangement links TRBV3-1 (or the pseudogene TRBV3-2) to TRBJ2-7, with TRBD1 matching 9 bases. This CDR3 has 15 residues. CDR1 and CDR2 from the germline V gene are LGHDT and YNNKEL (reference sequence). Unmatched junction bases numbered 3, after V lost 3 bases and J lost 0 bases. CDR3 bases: TGTGCCAGCAGCCAGGGGACAGGGAGCTCCTACGAGCAGTACGTC. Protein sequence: CASSQGTGSSYEQYV.

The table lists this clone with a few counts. DNA of the CDR3: TGTGCCAGCAGGGCGGACAGGGGGACTAACTATGGCTACACCTTC. Translation gives CASRADRGTNYGYTF. This sequence joins TRBV2 and TRBJ1-2; 10 positions match TRBD1. J was trimmed by 0 bases and V by 6 bases; bases with no gene match: 4. Germline CDR1 reads SNHLY; CDR2 reads FYNNEI. This CDR3 spans 15 amino acids.

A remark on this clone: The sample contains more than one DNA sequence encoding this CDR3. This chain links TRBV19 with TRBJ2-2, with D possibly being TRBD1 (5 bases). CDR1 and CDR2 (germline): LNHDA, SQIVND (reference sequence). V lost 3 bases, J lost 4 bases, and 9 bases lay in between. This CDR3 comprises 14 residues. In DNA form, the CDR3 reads TGTGCCAGTAGTATTAGTAGGGGCACCGGGGAGCTGTTTTTT. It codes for CASSISRGTGELFF. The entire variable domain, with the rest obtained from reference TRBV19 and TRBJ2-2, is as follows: DGGITQSPKYLFRKEGQNVTLSCEQNLNHDAMYWYRQDPGQGLRLIYYSQIVNDFQKGDIAEGYSVSREKKESFPLTVTSAQKNPTAFYLCASSISRGTGELFFGEGSRLTVL.

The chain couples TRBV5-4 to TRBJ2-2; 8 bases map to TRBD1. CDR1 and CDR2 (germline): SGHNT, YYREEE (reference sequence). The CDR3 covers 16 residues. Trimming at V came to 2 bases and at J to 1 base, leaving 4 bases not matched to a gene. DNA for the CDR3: TGTGCCAGCAGCTTTCTTGGACAGGGGAACACCGGGGAGCTGTTTTTT. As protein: CASSFLGQGNTGELFF.

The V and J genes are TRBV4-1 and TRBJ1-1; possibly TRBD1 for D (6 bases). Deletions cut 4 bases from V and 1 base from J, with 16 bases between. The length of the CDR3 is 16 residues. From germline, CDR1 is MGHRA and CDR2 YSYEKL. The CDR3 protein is CASSRGGAGTNTEAFF. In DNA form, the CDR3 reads TGCGCCAGCAGCCGGGGGGGCGCAGGAACGAACACTGAAGCTTTCTTT.

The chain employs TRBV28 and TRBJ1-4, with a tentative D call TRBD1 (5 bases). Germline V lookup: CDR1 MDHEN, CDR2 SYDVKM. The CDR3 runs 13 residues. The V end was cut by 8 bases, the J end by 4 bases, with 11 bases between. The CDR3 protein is CASQGGDNEKLFF. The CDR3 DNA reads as TGTGCCAGCCAGGGTGGGGATAATGAAAAACTGTTTTTT.

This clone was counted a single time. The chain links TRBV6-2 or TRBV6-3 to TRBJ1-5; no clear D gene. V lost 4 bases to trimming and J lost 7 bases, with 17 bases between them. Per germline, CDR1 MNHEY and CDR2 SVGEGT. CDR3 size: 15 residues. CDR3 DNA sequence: TGTGCCAGCAGTTTTTCCCCCCCTGCCGGGCAGCCCCAGCATTTT. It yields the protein CASSFSPPAGQPQHF.

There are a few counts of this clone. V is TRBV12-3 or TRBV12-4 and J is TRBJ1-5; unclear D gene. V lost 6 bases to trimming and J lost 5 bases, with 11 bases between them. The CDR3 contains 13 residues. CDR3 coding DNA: TGTGCCAGCAGGGCCAGGTTCGATCAGCCCCAGCATTTT. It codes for CASRARFDQPQHF.

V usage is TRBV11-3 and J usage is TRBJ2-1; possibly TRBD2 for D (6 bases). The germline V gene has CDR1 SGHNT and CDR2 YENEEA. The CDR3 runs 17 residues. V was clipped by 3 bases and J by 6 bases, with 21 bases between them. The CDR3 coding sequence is TGTGCCAGCAGCTTGGATGGGCGGGGCAGAAGGAGCAATGAGCAGTTCTTC. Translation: CASSLDGRGRRSNEQFF.

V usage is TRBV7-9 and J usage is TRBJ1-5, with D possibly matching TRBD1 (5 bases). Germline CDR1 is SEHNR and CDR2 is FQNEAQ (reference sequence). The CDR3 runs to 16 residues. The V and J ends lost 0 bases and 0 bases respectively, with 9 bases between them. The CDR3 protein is CASSLAGGNSNQPQHF. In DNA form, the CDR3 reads TGTGCCAGCAGCTTAGCCGGGGGGAATAGCAATCAGCCCCAGCATTTT.

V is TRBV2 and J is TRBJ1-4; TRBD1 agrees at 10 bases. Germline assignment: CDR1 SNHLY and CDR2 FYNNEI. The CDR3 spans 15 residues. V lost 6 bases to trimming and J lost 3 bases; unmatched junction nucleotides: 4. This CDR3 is CASRGDRGSNEKLFF. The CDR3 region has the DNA TGTGCCAGCAGGGGGGACAGGGGATCTAATGAAAAACTGTTTTTT.

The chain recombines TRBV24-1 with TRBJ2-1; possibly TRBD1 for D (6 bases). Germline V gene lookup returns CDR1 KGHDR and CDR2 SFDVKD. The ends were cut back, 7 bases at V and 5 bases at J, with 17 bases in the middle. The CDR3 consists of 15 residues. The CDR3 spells CATRRTGSGNNEQFF. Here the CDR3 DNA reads TGTGCCACCAGGAGAACAGGGTCGGGAAACAATGAGCAGTTCTTC.

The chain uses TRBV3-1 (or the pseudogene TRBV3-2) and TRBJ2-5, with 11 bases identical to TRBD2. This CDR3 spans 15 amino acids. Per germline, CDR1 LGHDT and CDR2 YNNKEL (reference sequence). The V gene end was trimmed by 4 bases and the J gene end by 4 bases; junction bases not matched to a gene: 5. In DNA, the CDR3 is TGTGCCAGCAGCCGTTTTCTAGCGGGGGGAGAGACCCAGTACTTC. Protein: CASSRFLAGGETQYF.

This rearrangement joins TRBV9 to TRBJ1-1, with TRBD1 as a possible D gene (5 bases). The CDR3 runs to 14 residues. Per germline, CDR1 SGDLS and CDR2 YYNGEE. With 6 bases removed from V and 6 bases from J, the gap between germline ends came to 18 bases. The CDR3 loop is CASTNPGVRPEAFF. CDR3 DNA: TGTGCCAGCACCAATCCGGGGGTCCGGCCTGAAGCTTTCTTT.

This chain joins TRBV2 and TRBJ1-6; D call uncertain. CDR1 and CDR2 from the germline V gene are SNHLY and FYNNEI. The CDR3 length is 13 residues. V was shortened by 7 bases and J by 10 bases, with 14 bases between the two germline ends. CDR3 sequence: CASNPGSWSPLHF. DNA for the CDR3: TGTGCCAGCAATCCCGGCTCTTGGTCACCCCTCCACTTT.

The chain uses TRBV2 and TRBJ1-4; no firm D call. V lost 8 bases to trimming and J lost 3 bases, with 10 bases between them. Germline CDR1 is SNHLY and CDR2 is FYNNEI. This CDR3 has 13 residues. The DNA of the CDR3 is TGTGCCAGCTTGCGGGGATCTAATGAAAAACTGTTTTTT. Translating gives CASLRGSNEKLFF.

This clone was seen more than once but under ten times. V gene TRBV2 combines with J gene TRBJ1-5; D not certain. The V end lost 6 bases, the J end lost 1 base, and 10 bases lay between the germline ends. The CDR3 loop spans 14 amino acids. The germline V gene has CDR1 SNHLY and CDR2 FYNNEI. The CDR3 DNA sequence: TGTGCCAGCAGCGGGTCGACAAGCAATCAGCCCCAGCATTTT. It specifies CASSGSTSNQPQHF.

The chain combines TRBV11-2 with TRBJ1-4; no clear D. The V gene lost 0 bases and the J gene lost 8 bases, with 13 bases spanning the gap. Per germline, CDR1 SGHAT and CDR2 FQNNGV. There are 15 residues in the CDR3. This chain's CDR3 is CASSLDLLTREKLFF. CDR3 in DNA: TGTGCCAGCAGCTTAGATCTGTTAACGAGGGAAAAACTGTTTTTT.